This entry features one T cell receptor (beta chain) sequence. Its specificity is not known. The sample originates from a study of T cell responses to AZD1222 COVID-19 vaccine. General study findings and limits: None of the repertoires were sampled until the peak T cell response had passed. White British people made up most donors, females outnumbered males, and clonal diversity was possibly underestimated. Spike-specific TCR breadth and depth both grew after two AZD1222 doses.

Second doses at about 4 or about 12 weeks were pooled. Only in-frame clones appear in the TCRdb table, and some are missing; sequencing was by immunoSEQ multiplex PCR. This sample has some 120,000 clones; approximately 90% occur once, and the top ten carry 7.9%. Trimming stripped 0 bases from V and 0 bases from J, with 4 bases between. This CDR3 comprises 14 residues. The germline CDR1 and CDR2 sequences are SGHRS and YFSETQ. The chain carries TRBV5-1 and TRBJ1-5; no reliable D call. The TCR sequence derives from an adult who received the AZD1222 COVID-19 vaccine. The starting material was peripheral blood, obtained 28 days after the second AZD1222 dose. The CDR3: CASSLVGSNQPQHF. For the CDR3, the DNA is TGCGCCAGCAGCTTGGTTGGTAGCAATCAGCCCCAGCATTTT. The full variable domain, completed using reference TRBV5-1 and TRBJ1-5, is KAGVTQTPRYLIKTRGQQVTLSCSPISGHRSVSWYQQTPGQGLQFLFEYFSETQRNKGNFPGRFSGRQFSNSRSEMNVSTLELGDSALYLCASSLVGSNQPQHFGDGTRLSIL.